This entry lists 23 T cell receptor beta chains sequenced from one sample in a study of cytomegalovirus exposure and HLA in healthy donors. Vbeta (60) and Jbeta (13) primers were used in the PCR. The method was immunoSEQ multiplex PCR; TCRdb's version includes in-frame clones alone and lacks a portion of them. The top ten clones hold 1.5% to 2% of a sample with approximately 150,000 clones, over 75% of them seen once. Source material: PBMCs. The receptors were gathered from a woman between 25 and 40 years old in good health and CMV-seronegative.

The J gene is TRBJ1-5, the V gene TRBV5-4; D gene unclear. This CDR3 has 14 residues. CDR1 is SGHNT and CDR2 is YYREEE in the germline V gene (reference sequence). Between the trimmed V and J ends, which lost 5 bases and 5 bases, there was a span of 14 bases. The DNA of the CDR3 is TGTGCCAGCAGGAGGCTTCCATCGTATCAGCCCCAGCATTTT. Its translation is CASRRLPSYQPQHF. The variable domain in full, with the rest retrieved from reference TRBV5-4 and TRBJ1-5, is ETGVTQSPTHLIKTRGQQVTLRCSSQSGHNTVSWYQQALGQGPQFIFQYYREEENGRGNFPPRFSGLQFPNYSSELNVNALELDDSALYLCASRRLPSYQPQHFGDGTRLSIL.

The chain carries TRBV7-9 and TRBJ1-2; TRBD1 aligns across 8 bases. Germline lookup yields CDR1 SEHNR and CDR2 FQNEAQ (reference sequence). The CDR3 consists of 16 residues. The trim removed 7 bases at V and 8 bases at J, leaving 18 bases unmatched. In DNA, the CDR3 is TGTGCCAGCACCACTGGGGTGGCAGGGGGCTTCGGAGGCTACACCTTC. Translation: CASTTGVAGGFGGYTF.

V gene TRBV9 combines with J gene TRBJ2-7; 10 bases line up with TRBD2. CDR1 is SGDLS, CDR2 YYNGEE, per germline. This CDR3 is built from 15 residues. The trim removed 3 bases at V and 3 bases at J, leaving 6 bases unmatched. The DNA of the CDR3 is TGTGCCAGCAGCGCCGGACTAGCGGACTTCTACGAGCAGTACTTC. Translated, it gives CASSAGLADFYEQYF.

The V gene is TRBV6-1, the J gene TRBJ2-3; TRBD2 aligns across 10 bases. CDR1 MNHNS and CDR2 SASEGT come from the germline V gene. The CDR3 has 16 amino acids. J lost 3 bases, V lost 2 bases, and 5 bases had no gene match. CDR3 sequence (DNA): TGTGCCAGCAGTGAATTTACTAGCGGGGCAACAGATACGCAGTATTTT. Amino acids: CASSEFTSGATDTQYF.

V and J are TRBV20-1 and TRBJ1-2, with unresolved D. Germline V lookup: CDR1 DFQATT, CDR2 SNEGSKA (reference sequence). CDR3 length: 10 residues. The CDR3 is CTPRSGGYTF. DNA for the CDR3: TGCACCCCGCGGTCGGGGGGCTACACCTTC.

This clone was seen only a few times. The rearrangement uses TRBV28 and TRBJ2-1; 11 positions match TRBD2. The germline gives CDR1 MDHEN, CDR2 SYDVKM. This CDR3 comprises 14 residues. After removal of 5 bases from V and 5 bases from J, the junction contained 2 bases not matched to a gene. The CDR3: CASSGLAGNNEQFF. CDR3 coding DNA: TGTGCCAGCAGTGGACTAGCGGGTAACAATGAGCAGTTCTTC.

Only one count was recorded for this clone. The chain links TRBV6-6 to TRBJ2-3, with 9 bases aligning to TRBD1. V lost 6 bases, J lost 0 bases, and 4 bases stayed unmatched. The germline CDR1 and CDR2 sequences are MNHNY and SVGAGI (reference sequence). This CDR3 has 15 residues. CDR3 sequence: CASSGTGSSTDTQYF. The CDR3 bases are TGTGCCAGCAGCGGGACAGGGTCAAGCACAGATACGCAGTATTTT.

The chain couples TRBV28 to TRBJ2-7; 7 positions agree with TRBD1. CDR1 is MDHEN and CDR2 is SYDVKM in the germline V gene. The length of the CDR3 is 16 residues. V trimming: 5 bases; J trimming: 0 bases; junction bases outside the gene matches: 10. CDR3 residues: CASSPVDRFSSYEQYF. CDR3 nucleotides: TGTGCCAGCAGTCCAGTGGACAGGTTTAGCTCCTACGAGCAGTACTTC. Complete variable domain (other parts from reference TRBV28 and TRBJ2-7): DVKVTQSSRYLVKRTGEKVFLECVQDMDHENMFWYRQDPGLGLRLIYFSYDVKMKEKGDIPEGYSVSREKKERFSLILESASTNQTSMYLCASSPVDRFSSYEQYFGPGTRLTVT.

This chain joins TRBV27 and TRBJ2-7; 7 positions agree with TRBD2. Per the germline V gene, CDR1 is MNHEY and CDR2 is SMNVEV (reference sequence). The CDR3 spans 15 residues. V gave up 2 bases and J gave up 2 bases; unmatched junction bases: 6. CDR3: CASSLRGRGAYEQYF. CDR3 DNA sequence: TGTGCCAGCAGTTTAAGGGGACGGGGGGCCTACGAGCAGTACTTC.

The rearrangement links TRBV10-1 to TRBJ1-2; D is unclear. The CDR3 covers 10 residues. Germline V gives CDR1 WNHNN, CDR2 SYGVQD (reference sequence). Trimming left V 3 bases short and J 6 bases short, with 2 bases between. CDR3 nucleotides: TGCGCCAGCAGTGACAATGGCTACACCTTC. Protein sequence: CASSDNGYTF.

The DNA for the CDR3 is TGTGCCAGCAGTTTGGGCAGCAACACTGAAGCTTTCTTT. This sequence encodes CASSLGSNTEAFF. The J gene is TRBJ1-1, the V gene TRBV27, with D unresolved. V was cut by 3 bases and J by 2 bases, with 7 bases left in between. Germline CDR1 is MNHEY and CDR2 is SMNVEV (reference sequence). The CDR3 extends over 13 amino acids.

This clone was seen only a few times. This chain joins TRBV5-1 and TRBJ1-2; maybe TRBD1 (5 bases). The germline CDR1 and CDR2 sequences are SGHRS and YFSETQ. The CDR3 covers 15 residues. V was shortened by 0 bases and J by 13 bases, with 22 bases between the two germline ends. CDR3 bases: TGCGCCAGCAGCTTGGAGGTCGGGGGGGGAGTGTTATCCACCTTC. As protein: CASSLEVGGGVLSTF.

This clone was detected only once. J is TRBJ1-4 and V is TRBV6-5; weak D call: TRBD1 (5 bases). Trimming shortened V by 2 bases and J by 7 bases, and 14 bases separated the two germline ends. The germline V gene has CDR1 MNHEY and CDR2 SVGAGI. CDR3 length equals 15 residues. Here the CDR3 DNA reads TGTGCCAGCAGTTACGAAGGGGCTGGTAGTGAAAAACTGTTTTTT. Amino acids: CASSYEGAGSEKLFF.

This clone was seen only a few times. The rearrangement links TRBV18 to TRBJ1-3, with 9 bases fitting TRBD1. The ends lost 3 bases at V and 2 bases at J; junction bases unmatched: 5. The V gene's germline CDR1 is KGHSH and CDR2 LQKENI. CDR3 length: 16 amino acids. The CDR3, as DNA: TGTGCCAGCTCACCCTCCGGGACAGGGACTGGAAACACCATATATTTT. Translating it yields CASSPSGTGTGNTIYF.

The chain joins TRBV28 to TRBJ2-5; TRBD1 aligns across 10 bases. With 6 bases clipped from V and 2 bases from J, the junction kept 9 bases outside the gene matches. Germline values: CDR1 MDHEN, CDR2 SYDVKM. This CDR3 is 16 amino acids long. CDR3 bases: TGTGCCAGCAGCCTTGGAGGACAGGGGGTACAAGAGACCCAGTACTTC. As protein: CASSLGGQGVQETQYF.

The chain joins TRBV7-2 to TRBJ2-7; D is uncertain. Between the trimmed V and J ends, which lost 4 bases and 4 bases, there was a span of 17 bases. CDR1 SGHTA and CDR2 FQGNSA come from the germline V gene. The CDR3 is 15 residues long. CDR3 coding DNA: TGTGCCAGCAGCTCCGACTCCGGATGGTCGTACGAGCAGTACTTC. Its translation is CASSSDSGWSYEQYF.

The rearrangement joins TRBV30 to TRBJ2-3, with D possibly being TRBD2 (6 bases). The ends were cut back, 2 bases at V and 5 bases at J, with 14 bases in the middle. Germline CDR1 is GTSNPN and CDR2 is SVGIG (reference sequence). This CDR3 is 14 amino acids long. The DNA of the CDR3 is TGTGCCTGGAGTCCCCCTCTGGGAGGAGATACGCAGTATTTT. Translated, it gives CAWSPPLGGDTQYF.

This chain links TRBV28 with TRBJ2-7, with 7 bases that match TRBD1. The CDR3 totals 14 residues. The V gene's germline CDR1 is MDHEN and CDR2 SYDVKM. V dropped 5 bases and J dropped 2; count of bases not matched to a gene: 6. This CDR3 reads CASSPQGNPYEQYF. In DNA, the CDR3 is TGTGCCAGCAGTCCACAGGGGAATCCCTACGAGCAGTACTTC.

The chain has TRBV4-2 and TRBJ1-3; D possibly corresponds to TRBD1 (6 bases). CDR1 is LGHNA, CDR2 YNFKEQ, per germline. Trimming removed 0 bases at V and 2 bases at J, with 14 bases between. The CDR3 is 17 residues long. This chain's CDR3 is CASSQDKRGTPGNTIYF. CDR3 nucleotides: TGTGCCAGCAGCCAAGATAAAAGGGGGACACCTGGAAACACCATATATTTT.

The J gene is TRBJ1-1, the V gene TRBV7-3; D gene uncertain. Trimming removed 5 bases from V and 1 base from J, with 8 bases in between. The CDR3 has 13 amino acids. From germline, CDR1 is SGHTA and CDR2 FQGTGA. The CDR3 region is CASSLTANTEAFF. The DNA of the CDR3 is TGTGCCAGCAGCCTCACAGCGAACACTGAAGCTTTCTTT.

This chain uses TRBV6-1 with TRBJ2-7, with TRBD2 as a possible D gene (7 bases). The germline V gene has CDR1 MNHNS and CDR2 SASEGT. V was clipped by 3 bases and J by 2 bases, with 17 bases between them. The CDR3 is 16 residues long. The CDR3 is CASSDAGLGGAYEQYF. DNA for the CDR3: TGTGCCAGCAGTGATGCCGGACTAGGGGGGGCCTACGAGCAGTACTTC.

CDR3: CASSLGGREKLFF. DNA for the CDR3: TGTGCCAGCTCCTTAGGGGGCCGCGAAAAACTGTTTTTT. The J gene is TRBJ1-4, the V gene TRBV18; 7 bases are a match to TRBD1. Germline assignment: CDR1 KGHSH and CDR2 LQKENI. The CDR3 is made up of 13 amino acids. Trimming at V came to 6 bases and at J to 8 bases, leaving 6 bases not matched to a gene.

This clone was counted a few times. This chain uses TRBV5-4 with TRBJ2-2; perhaps TRBD2 as D (5 bases). V was shortened by 1 base and J by 2 bases, with 12 bases between the two germline ends. CDR1 and CDR2 (germline): SGHNT, YYREEE (reference sequence). This CDR3 spans 16 amino acids. In nucleotides, the CDR3 is TGTGCCAGCAGCTTGTCGGTAACTAGAAACACCGGGGAGCTGTTTTTT. Translating gives CASSLSVTRNTGELFF.